The rows below give T cell receptor beta chains drawn from one sample of a study of T cell responses to AZD1222 COVID-19 vaccine. The method was immunoSEQ multiplex PCR; TCRdb's version includes in-frame clones alone and lacks a portion of them. The sample gives fewer than 150,000 clones, roughly nine tenths of which show up once; roughly 8.9% is in the top ten. The sample in question was peripheral blood, obtained 28 days after the second AZD1222 dose. These receptors were obtained from an adult who received the AZD1222 COVID-19 vaccine. CDR3s include the opening cysteine and the closing phenylalanine or tryptophan. Each record gives: CDR3 length, V gene, D gene, J gene, clone size, CDR3 protein, CDR3 DNA. A D gene is named only where the DNA matches it firmly. The size field is filled for only some rows; it gives once, few, many or a size class.

length: 14
V: TRBV2
D: -
J: TRBJ1-1
size: -
CDR3: CASSAQVLDTEAFF
DNA: TGTGCCAGCAGTGCGCAGGTATTGGACACTGAAGCTTTCTTT

length: 14
V: TRBV29-1
D: -
J: TRBJ2-1
size: -
CDR3: CSVERPYEPNEQFF
DNA: TGCAGCGTGGAACGTCCCTACGAACCGAATGAGCAGTTCTTC

length: 18
V: TRBV10-2
D: TRBD2
J: TRBJ2-3
size: -
CDR3: CASSASGRGGEGTDTQYF
DNA: TGCGCCAGCAGCGCTAGCGGGAGGGGAGGTGAGGGCACAGATACGCAGTATTTT

length: 17
V: TRBV18
D: -
J: TRBJ2-2
size: -
CDR3: CASSQLNRAYNTGELFF
DNA: TGTGCCAGCTCACAACTAAACAGGGCCTATAACACCGGGGAGCTGTTTTTT

length: 16
V: TRBV18
D: TRBD1
J: TRBJ1-5
size: -
CDR3: CASSPWTGGADQPQHF
DNA: TGTGCCAGCTCACCGTGGACAGGGGGCGCGGATCAGCCCCAGCATTTT

length: 13
V: TRBV19
D: -
J: TRBJ2-7
size: -
CDR3: CASSQGTGYEQYF
DNA: TGTGCCAGTAGCCAGGGTACCGGCTACGAGCAGTACTTC

length: 14
V: TRBV4-1
D: -
J: TRBJ1-1
size: once
CDR3: CASSQFQGRDEAFF
DNA: TGCGCCAGCAGCCAATTCCAGGGACGGGACGAAGCTTTCTTT

length: 16
V: TRBV6-5
D: TRBD1
J: TRBJ1-5
size: -
CDR3: CASSSRTGTENQPQHF
DNA: TGTGCCAGCAGTTCCCGAACCGGGACAGAAAATCAGCCCCAGCATTTT

length: 19
V: TRBV4-3
D: TRBD1
J: TRBJ1-6
size: few
CDR3: CASSQDLTGPGVYNSPLHF
DNA: TGCGCCAGCAGCCAAGATCTGACAGGGCCTGGGGTTTATAATTCACCCCTCCACTTT

length: 14
V: TRBV4-1
D: -
J: TRBJ1-5
size: once
CDR3: CASSQEPLPQPQHF
DNA: TGCGCCAGCAGCCAAGAACCCCTGCCCCAGCCCCAGCATTTT

length: 12
V: TRBV30
D: -
J: TRBJ1-4
size: -
CDR3: CAWSVLGEKLFF
DNA: TGTGCCTGGAGTGTACTTGGTGAAAAACTGTTTTTT

length: 15
V: TRBV6-5
D: TRBD1
J: TRBJ1-5
size: once
CDR3: CASRPPGGGNQPQHF
DNA: TGTGCCAGCAGACCGCCAGGGGGGGGCAATCAGCCCCAGCATTTT

length: 16
V: TRBV6-2/TRBV6-3
D: -
J: TRBJ2-1
size: -
CDR3: CASSYSLGMAYNEQFF
DNA: TGTGCCAGCAGTTACTCGCTAGGGATGGCCTACAATGAGCAGTTCTTC

length: 15
V: TRBV7-3
D: -
J: TRBJ1-1
size: -
CDR3: CASSSRGQGYTEAFF
DNA: TGTGCCAGCAGCTCCCGCGGCCAGGGTTATACTGAAGCTTTCTTT

length: 15
V: TRBV6-2/TRBV6-3
D: -
J: TRBJ2-7
size: -
CDR3: CASSDQSTPEEEQYF
DNA: TGTGCCAGCAGTGACCAAAGCACCCCCGAGGAAGAGCAGTACTTC

length: 16
V: TRBV7-9
D: -
J: TRBJ1-1
size: few
CDR3: CASSSPPGPLNTEAFF
DNA: TGTGCCAGCAGCTCACCTCCGGGACCGCTGAACACTGAAGCTTTCTTT

length: 16
V: TRBV7-6
D: -
J: TRBJ1-3
size: -
CDR3: CASSIGAGARGNTIYF
DNA: TGTGCCAGCAGCATAGGAGCGGGGGCGCGCGGAAACACCATATATTTT